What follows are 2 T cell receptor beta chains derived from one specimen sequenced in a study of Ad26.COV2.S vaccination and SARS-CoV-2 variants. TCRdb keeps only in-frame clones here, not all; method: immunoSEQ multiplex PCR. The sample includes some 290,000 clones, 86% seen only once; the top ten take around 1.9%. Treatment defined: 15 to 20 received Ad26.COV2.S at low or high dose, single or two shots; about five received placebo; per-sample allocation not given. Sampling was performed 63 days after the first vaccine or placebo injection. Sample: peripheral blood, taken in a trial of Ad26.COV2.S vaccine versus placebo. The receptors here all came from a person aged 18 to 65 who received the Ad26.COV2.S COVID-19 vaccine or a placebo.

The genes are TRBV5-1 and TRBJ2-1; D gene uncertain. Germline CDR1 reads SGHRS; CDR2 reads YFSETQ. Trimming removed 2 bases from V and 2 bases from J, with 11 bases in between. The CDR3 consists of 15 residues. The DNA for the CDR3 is TGCGCCAGCAGCTTTTTCAGTTACCCCTACAATGAGCAGTTCTTC. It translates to CASSFFSYPYNEQFF. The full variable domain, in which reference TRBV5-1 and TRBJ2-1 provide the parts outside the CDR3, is KAGVTQTPRYLIKTRGQQVTLSCSPISGHRSVSWYQQTPGQGLQFLFEYFSETQRNKGNFPGRFSGRQFSNSRSEMNVSTLELGDSALYLCASSFFSYPYNEQFFGPGTRLTVL.

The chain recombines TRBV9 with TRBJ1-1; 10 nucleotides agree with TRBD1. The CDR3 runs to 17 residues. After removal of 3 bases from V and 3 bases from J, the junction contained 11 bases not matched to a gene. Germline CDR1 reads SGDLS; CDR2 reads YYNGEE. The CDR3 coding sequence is TGTGCCAGCAGCGCCCGACCGACAGGGGGCGCGGACACTGAAGCTTTCTTT. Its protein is CASSARPTGGADTEAFF.